This is a list of T cell receptor beta chains from one sample in a study of early T cells in non-severe SARS-CoV-2 infection. Each CDR3 protein is one row after TCRdb ran MiXCR on the 5' RACE reads. The sample comprises around 89,000 distinct CDR3 sequences, roughly 14% of which are singletons, and around 0.58% rests with the top ten. Sample: whole blood. These receptors originate from an adult who was a healthcare worker with PCR-confirmed SARS-CoV-2 infection or an uninfected control (not recorded which). CDR3s include the opening cysteine and the closing phenylalanine or tryptophan. A D gene is named only where the DNA matches it firmly. A clone size is listed for some rows: how often the clone was seen (once, few, many), or a class if it is expanded.

>.|TRBJ1-2|TRBV6-1|.
TGTGCCAGCAGTGACGAGGGTTACTTCTATGGCTACACCTTC
CASSDEGYFYGYTF
>few|TRBJ2-3|TRBV18|.
TGTGCCAGCTCACACGAACCGGGACTTAACACAGATACGCAGTATTTT
CASSHEPGLNTDTQYF
>.|TRBJ2-5|TRBV6-5|.
TGTGCCAGCAGTTACTCGAAACGGGGAGAGACCCAGTACTTC
CASSYSKRGETQYF
>many|TRBJ2-2|TRBV20-1|.
TGCAGTGCTAGAGATGGCGGGATCGGGGAGCTGTTTTTT
CSARDGGIGELFF
>.|TRBJ1-6|TRBV11-2|TRBD1
TGTGCCAGCAGCCAACCCGGGACAGGGGGGAATTCACCCCTCGACTTT
CASSQPGTGGNSPLDF
>.|TRBJ2-1|TRBV5-1|.
TGCGCCAGCAGCTTGGTATTTGGGGAGCACAATGAGCAGTTCTTC
CASSLVFGEHNEQFF
>.|TRBJ1-1|TRBV4-2|TRBD1
TGTGCCAGCAGCCAGCCCCCTATCGGACAGGGACAAAACACTGAAGATTTCTTT
CASSQPPIGQGQNTEDFF
>many|TRBJ1-5|TRBV19|.
TGTGCCAGTACCGCCTTACGGGCAGGGAAGGAACAGCCCCAGCATTTT
CASTALRAGKEQPQHF
>.|TRBJ2-1|TRBV7-9|.
TGTGCCAGCAGCCAGGACAGCAACAATGAGCAGTTCTTC
CASSQDSNNEQFF
>.|TRBJ1-6|TRBV6-1|TRBD1
TGTGCCAGCAGCCGGGGGAGGGGGCTTAATTCACCCCTCCACTTT
CASSRGRGLNSPLHF
>few|TRBJ2-1|TRBV7-2|TRBD2
TGTGCCAGCAGTCCCACCGGGACTAGATACAATGAGCAGTTCTTC
CASSPTGTRYNEQFF
>many|TRBJ1-1|TRBV5-6|TRBD1
TGTGCCAGCAGTCACAGGACAGGGGCCTCGAACACTGAAGCTTTCTTT
CASSHRTGASNTEAFF
>.|TRBJ2-2|TRBV6-5|TRBD2
TGTGCCAGCACCAAGGGGATAGCGGGGGGGAACACCGGGGAGCTGTTTTTT
CASTKGIAGGNTGELFF
>.|TRBJ1-6|TRBV27|.
TGTGCCAGCAGTTTTTGGAGGGTTGGGTCACCCCTCCACTTT
CASSFWRVGSPLHF
>.|TRBJ2-4|TRBV5-4|.
TGTGCCAGCAGCTTGGCCCAAGCTGGGGCGAAAAACATTCAGTACTTC
CASSLAQAGAKNIQYF
>.|TRBJ2-5|TRBV30|.
TGTGCCTGGAGTGTGGTCTCAGGGCGAGAGACCCAGTACTTC
CAWSVVSGRETQYF